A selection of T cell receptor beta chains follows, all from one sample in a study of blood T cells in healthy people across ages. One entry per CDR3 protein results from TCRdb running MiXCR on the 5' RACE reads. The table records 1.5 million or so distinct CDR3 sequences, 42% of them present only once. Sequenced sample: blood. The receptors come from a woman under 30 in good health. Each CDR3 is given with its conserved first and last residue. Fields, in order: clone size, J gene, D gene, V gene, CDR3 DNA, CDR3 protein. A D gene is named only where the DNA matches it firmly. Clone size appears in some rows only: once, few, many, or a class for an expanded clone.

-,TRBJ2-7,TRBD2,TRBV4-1,TGCGCCAGCAGCCCGGGCGGGACTAGCCCCTACGAGCAGTACTTC,CASSPGGTSPYEQYF
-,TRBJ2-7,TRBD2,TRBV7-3,TGTGCCAGCAGCTTAAATAGCGGGGGCTACAATGAGCAGTACTTC,CASSLNSGGYNEQYF
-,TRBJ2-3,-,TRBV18,TGTGCCAGCTCACCACCGGGGTCTCCAGATACGCAGTATTTT,CASSPPGSPDTQYF
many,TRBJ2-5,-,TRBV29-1,TGCAGCGTTGAAGATCATGTGGTCACCCAGTACTTC,CSVEDHVVTQYF
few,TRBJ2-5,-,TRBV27,TGTGCCAATAGGCCAGGGTTTGCGGAGACCCAGTACTTC,CANRPGFAETQYF
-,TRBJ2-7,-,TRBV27,TGTGCCAGCAGTTTATTAGCGGCCTACGGTACGTTGTACTTC,CASSLLAAYGTLYF
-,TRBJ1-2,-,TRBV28,TGTGCCAGCAGCAGATCCGCCGGACGGATGGAGGGCTACACCTTC,CASSRSAGRMEGYTF
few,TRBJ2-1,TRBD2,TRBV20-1,TGCAGTGCCCCCTGGGCGGGAGAGACCTACAATGAGCAGTTCTTC,CSAPWAGETYNEQFF
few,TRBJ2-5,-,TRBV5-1,TGCGCCAGCAGCCGAGGGTTGGAGACCCAGTACTTC,CASSRGLETQYF
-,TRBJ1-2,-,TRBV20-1,TGCAGTGCTAGAAGTCCAGGCAGGGAGCCTGGCTACACCTTC,CSARSPGREPGYTF
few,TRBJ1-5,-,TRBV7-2,TGTGCCAGCAGCTCGGGGCCTAGAGATCAGCCCCAGCATTTT,CASSSGPRDQPQHF
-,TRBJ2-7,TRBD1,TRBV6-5,TGTGCCAGCAGTTACGCGGCAGGGGGCTCCTACGAGCAGTACTTC,CASSYAAGGSYEQYF
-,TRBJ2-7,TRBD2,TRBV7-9,TGTGCCAGCATCTTAGCGGGATGGTCCCACGAGCAGTACTTC,CASILAGWSHEQYF
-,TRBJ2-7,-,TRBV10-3,TGTGCCATCAGTGAGTCCCCTAGTTTAGACTTGGAGCAGTACTTC,CAISESPSLDLEQYF
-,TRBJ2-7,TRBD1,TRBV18,TGTGCCAGCTCACGAGACCAGGACAGGCTAACGCCCTCCGAGCAGTACTTC,CASSRDQDRLTPSEQYF
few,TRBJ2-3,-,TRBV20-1,TGCAGTGCTGGCTTAGGGGCAGCAGATACGCAGTATTTT,CSAGLGAADTQYF
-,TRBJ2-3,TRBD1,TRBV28,TGTGCCAGCAGTTTTAGAACAGGGGGCACAGATACGCAGTATTTT,CASSFRTGGTDTQYF
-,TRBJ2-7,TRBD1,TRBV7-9,TGTGCCAGCAGCTTCCGAGCCACCACAGGGGACGAGCAGTACTTC,CASSFRATTGDEQYF
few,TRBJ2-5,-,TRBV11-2,TGTGCCAGCAGCTTAGGTGGTGGAACTAAAGAGACCCAGTACTTC,CASSLGGGTKETQYF
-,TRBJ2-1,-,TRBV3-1,TGTGCCAGCAGCCAAGCCGCCCCACAGAGCTACAATGAGCAGTTCTTC,CASSQAAPQSYNEQFF
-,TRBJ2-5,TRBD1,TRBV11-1,TGTGCCAGCAGTTATAAGGACAGGGTCGTGGAGACCCAGTACTTC,CASSYKDRVVETQYF
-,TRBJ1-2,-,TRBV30,TGTGCCTGCCAAGGGGAGCCGTACTATGGCTACACCTTC,CACQGEPYYGYTF
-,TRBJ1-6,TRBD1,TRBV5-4,TGTGCCAGCAGCTTAACAGGGGAAAGATCACCCCTCCACTTT,CASSLTGERSPLHF
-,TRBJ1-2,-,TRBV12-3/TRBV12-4,TGTGCCAGCTCGATTGGTGGCGGCTACACCTTC,CASSIGGGYTF
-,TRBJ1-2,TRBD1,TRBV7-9,TGTGCCAGCACCAATCCTGACAGGGTGATTGATGGCTACACCTTC,CASTNPDRVIDGYTF
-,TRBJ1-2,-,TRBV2,TGTGCCAGCAGTGATAGGTCGGCCGTGGGCACCTTC,CASSDRSAVGTF
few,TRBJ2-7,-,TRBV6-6,TGTGCCAGCGCAGCGGTTGAGGAGCAGTACTTC,CASAAVEEQYF
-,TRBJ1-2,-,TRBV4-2,TGTGCCAGCAGCCAAGATGGGCACGGGAACTATGGCTACACCTTC,CASSQDGHGNYGYTF
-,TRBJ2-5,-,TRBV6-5,TGTGCCAGCAGTTACTCTAGGACAAGTACAGAGACCCAGTACTTC,CASSYSRTSTETQYF
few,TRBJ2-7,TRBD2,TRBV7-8,TGTGCCAGCAGCCCCACCCTAGCGGGGGATTCTCCCTACGAGCAGTACTTC,CASSPTLAGDSPYEQYF
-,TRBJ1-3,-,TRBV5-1,TGCGCCAGCAGCTTGGTTACGGCGTTCTCTGGAAACACCATATATTTT,CASSLVTAFSGNTIYF
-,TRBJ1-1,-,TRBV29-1,TGCAGCGCCGATGAGGGGCTTGGAACTGAAGCTTTCTTT,CSADEGLGTEAFF
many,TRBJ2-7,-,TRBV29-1,TGCAGCGTGACAGGCCAGTACGTCGAGCAGTACTTC,CSVTGQYVEQYF